This T cell receptor (beta chain) was sequenced during a study of graft-versus-host responses after intestinal transplantation. In the study overall: Isolated intestinal, liver-intestinal, or multivisceral transplants were what recipients had. Each patient got anti-thymocyte globulin induction, then tacrolimus and steroids for around three years.

V lost 3 bases and J lost 0, with 6 bases in between. Germline CDR1 reads LNHDA; CDR2 reads SQIVND (reference sequence). The CDR3 totals 14 residues. In regard to this clone: Antigen unknown.

Findings of the study overall: Among recipient marrow samples, GvH clones were found; some appeared first in ileum or blood.

Assay used: immunoSEQ multiplex PCR; TCRdb lists only in-frame clones, some missing. The sample lists roughly 40,000 clones; around 90% were seen once. The receptor was derived from a human patient who received an intestinal transplant, so some T cells may come from the graft donor. Source: PBMCs, taken approximately 310 days after intestinal transplant. The J gene is TRBJ2-1, the V gene TRBV19; D is undetermined. The CDR3 coding sequence is TGTGCCAGTAGTATGTCTAGCTCCTACAATGAGCAGTTCTTC. Protein: CASSMSSSYNEQFF.